What follows are 5 T cell receptor beta chains derived from one specimen sequenced in a study of blood T cells in healthy people across ages. The use of a sample-barcoded 5' primer and a J-beta primer mix characterized a second PCR of roughly 7 to 11 cycles. MiXCR, run by TCRdb on the 5' RACE reads, gives a single entry per CDR3 protein. In the table there are more than 800,000 distinct CDR3 sequences, more than 25% of which are singletons. Sequencing was performed on blood. Source of these receptors: a woman of 80 years or more in good health.

As for this clonotype: A much larger clone differs from this one at a single base, so this may be a read error. The chain uses TRBV30 and TRBJ1-2; possible D gene TRBD1, 5 bases. V was pared by 1 base and J by 0 bases, with 12 bases between. The CDR3 contains 15 residues. Germline-derived CDR1 and CDR2 are GTSNPN and SVGIG (reference sequence). The CDR3 DNA reads as TGTGCCTGGAGTGAGTCCGGGACGGCTAACTATGGCTACACCTTC. Protein: CAWSESGTANYGYTF.

The chain has TRBV20-1 and TRBJ1-2; unclear D gene. In germline, CDR1 is DFQATT, CDR2 SNEGSKA (reference sequence). CDR3 length: 14 amino acids. V shed 5 bases and J shed 7 bases, with 20 bases lying between them. The CDR3 nucleotides read TGCAGTGCTCAGCCGTCCGGGATACAGTGTGGCTACACCTTC. Protein product: CSAQPSGIQCGYTF.

Many counts were recorded for this clonotype. The chain uses TRBV3-1 and TRBJ2-1; possibly TRBD1 or TRBD2 for D (5 bases each). Trimming left V 3 bases short and J 9 bases short, with 12 bases between. The CDR3 is 13 amino acids. Germline V gene lookup returns CDR1 LGHDT and CDR2 YNNKEL (reference sequence). The CDR3 nucleotides are TGTGCCAGCAGCCAGGGGGTGGTCGGTGAGCAGTTCTTC. It is translated as CASSQGVVGEQFF.

Details on this clonotype: This clone may be a read error of a much larger clone one base away. The chain carries TRBV11-2 and TRBJ2-1, with a weak D call TRBD1 (6 bases). Germline CDR1 SGHAT, CDR2 FQNNGV. The CDR3 totals 15 residues. The CDR3, as DNA: TGTGCCGGCAGCACCCAACCGGGACAAAGGGGTGAGCAGTTCTTC. It codes for CAGSTQPGQRGEQFF.

This clonotype was observed a single time. This may be a read error, as it is one base from a much larger clone. This rearrangement joins TRBV6-6 to TRBJ2-3; 10 bases are shared with TRBD2. Germline V gene lookup returns CDR1 MNHNY and CDR2 SVGAGI (reference sequence). The CDR3 is 15 amino acids. The CDR3 here is CAGRRTSGRTDTQYF. The CDR3 DNA reads TGTGCCGGCAGACGGACTAGCGGACGCACAGATACGCAGTATTTT.